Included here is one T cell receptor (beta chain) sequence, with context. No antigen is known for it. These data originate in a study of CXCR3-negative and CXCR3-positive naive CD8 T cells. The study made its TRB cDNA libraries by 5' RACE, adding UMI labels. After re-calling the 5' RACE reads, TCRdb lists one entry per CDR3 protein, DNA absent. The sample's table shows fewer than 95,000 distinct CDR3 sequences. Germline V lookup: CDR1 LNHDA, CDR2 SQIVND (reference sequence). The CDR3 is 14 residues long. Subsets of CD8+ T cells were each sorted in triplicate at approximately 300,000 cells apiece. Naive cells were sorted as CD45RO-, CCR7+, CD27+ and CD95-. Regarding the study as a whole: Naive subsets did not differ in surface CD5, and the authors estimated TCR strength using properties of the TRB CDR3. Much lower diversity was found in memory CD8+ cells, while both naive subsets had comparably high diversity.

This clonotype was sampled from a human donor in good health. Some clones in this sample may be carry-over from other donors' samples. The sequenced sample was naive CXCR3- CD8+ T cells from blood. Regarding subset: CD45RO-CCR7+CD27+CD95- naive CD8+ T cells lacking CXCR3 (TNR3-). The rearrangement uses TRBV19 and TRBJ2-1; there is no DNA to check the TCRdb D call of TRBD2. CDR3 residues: CASSPMGLGGEQFF. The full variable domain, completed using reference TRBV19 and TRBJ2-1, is DGGITQSPKYLFRKEGQNVTLSCEQNLNHDAMYWYRQDPGQGLRLIYYSQIVNDFQKGDIAEGYSVSREKKESFPLTVTSAQKNPTAFYLCASSPMGLGGEQFFGPGTRLTVL.